Listed below are T cell receptor beta chains from one sample, sequenced in a study of OX40 agonist ivuxolimab in advanced cancers. Method: immunoSEQ multiplex PCR; TCRdb's copy keeps in-frame clones and lacks some. The sample consists of 70,000 or so clones, around 93% of them appearing once. The sequences come from CD4+ or CD8+ T cells sorted from blood, collected in a trial of the OX40 agonist ivuxolimab. These receptor sequences come from an adult with an advanced solid tumor such as melanoma, head and neck, liver or kidney cancer. Both conserved end residues are part of each CDR3. The D gene is left open where the match is weak.

d_call j_call v_call cdr3_aa
TRBD1 TRBJ1-2 TRBV18 CASSRTGDPYGYTF
. TRBJ1-1 TRBV28 CASSLYGSGEGNTEAFF
. TRBJ2-7 TRBV7-9 CASTFTGFHEQYF
. TRBJ2-1 TRBV11-2 CASANGPRQFF
TRBD2 . TRBV4-2 CASSQELAGGSYEQYF
. TRBJ2-3 TRBV9 CASSVDDFTDTQYF
TRBD2 TRBJ2-1 TRBV27 CATRRESFSDEQFF
TRBD1 TRBJ1-1 TRBV12-5 CASGEWTGEFMNTEAFF
TRBD1 TRBJ1-6 TRBV6-5 CASSYSQGTNGSPLHF
TRBD2 TRBJ2-7 TRBV4-2 CASSQDGETSFYEQYF
TRBD2 TRBJ2-7 TRBV11-2 CASSLGAGGLHEQYF
TRBD1 TRBJ1-6 TRBV28 CASSLGQGNNSPLHF
TRBD2 TRBJ2-5 TRBV28 CASFQAGSGRGETQYF
. TRBJ2-7 TRBV5-6 CASSLEGHWAYEQYF
TRBD1 TRBJ1-5 TRBV2 CASSGTGSHSNQPQHF
TRBD2 TRBJ2-1 TRBV6-5 CASSTWAGGNNEQFF
TRBD2 TRBJ2-5 TRBV14 CASSVRAGGLETQYF
. TRBJ2-1 TRBV7-9 CASSPTVDEQFF
. TRBJ2-7 TRBV21-1 CASSKDSGRRYEQYF
. TRBJ2-5 TRBV7-2 CAGWDQETQYF
. TRBJ2-7 TRBV5-6 CASSLYSSYEQYF
. TRBJ2-1 TRBV25-1 CASSAKGTGYRSRFF
. TRBJ2-2 TRBV7-9 CASSLSSGNPPGELFF
TRBD2 TRBJ2-7 TRBV4-2 CASSQSRLAYEQYF
. TRBJ1-1 TRBV7-9 CASSIGREEAFF
. TRBJ2-7 TRBV7-8 CASSLAVLHYEQYF
TRBD2 TRBJ2-1 TRBV2 CASSAGGSSYNEQFF
TRBD1 TRBJ2-7 TRBV4-2 CASSQDPTGESDEQYF
. TRBJ1-2 TRBV30 CAWLGDYGYTF
. TRBJ1-5 TRBV18 CASSPPGVGVQPQHF
. TRBJ2-7 TRBV28 CASSSADSDTYEQYF
. TRBJ2-1 TRBV19 CASSIDLYGNEQFF
. TRBJ2-7 TRBV27 CASSLHKAYEQYF
. TRBJ1-2 TRBV19 CASSIGTEPLDGYTF
. TRBJ2-7 TRBV5-6 CASSLGYGRYYEQYF
. TRBJ1-1 TRBV19 CASSIRSENTEAFF
. TRBJ1-5 TRBV27 CASTTGSQPQHF
TRBD1 TRBJ1-2 TRBV25-1 CASRNDREAGYGYTF